This T cell receptor beta chain was captured by sequencing in a study of T cell responses to AZD1222 COVID-19 vaccine. V gave up 0 bases and J gave up 5 bases, with 11 bases separating them. CDR3 length: 14 amino acids. Germline-derived CDR1 and CDR2 are SGHNT and YYREEE (reference sequence). This clone was recorded once. The method was immunoSEQ multiplex PCR; TCRdb's version includes in-frame clones alone and lacks a portion of them. The table lists approximately 97,000 clones, around 82% of them singletons. The chain has TRBV5-4 and TRBJ1-1; tentatively, D is TRBD1 (5 bases). The sequence came from an adult in good health. The source was peripheral blood, collected on day 0 of AZD1222 vaccination. The CDR3 spells CASSLDWGRTEAFF. The CDR3 DNA sequence: TGTGCCAGCAGCTTGGACTGGGGGAGGACTGAAGCTTTCTTT. Looking up the rest from reference TRBV5-4 and TRBJ1-1 gives the full variable domain: ETGVTQSPTHLIKTRGQQVTLRCSSQSGHNTVSWYQQALGQGPQFIFQYYREEENGRGNFPPRFSGLQFPNYSSELNVNALELDDSALYLCASSLDWGRTEAFFGQGTRLTVV.